A single T cell receptor beta chain is shown here with its context. This same CDR3 is encoded by further DNA sequences in the sample. HIV-negative, healthy adults without recent acute infections or vaccinations were the donors. The sample belongs to a study of shared clonotypes between healthy human individuals. About the research overall: Per-donor plates numbered three CD4 naive, three CD4 memory, two CD8 naive and one CD8 memory.

Germline loops: CDR1 MGHRA, CDR2 YSYEKL. J gave up 3 bases and V 4 bases, and 1 base lay outside the gene matches. This CDR3 is built from 13 residues. Genomic DNA belonging to each subset was distributed in equal measure over several immunoSEQ plates. In replicate PCRs of sorted subsets, roughly 200 ng DNA, approximately 30,000 T cell genomes, was used. TCRdb's table, derived via immunoSEQ multiplex PCR, lists solely in-frame clones and lacks some. The sample lists 1 million to 1.3 million clones; approximately 80% were seen once. The receptor was derived from a man aged 18-30 years in good health. Some clones in this sample may be carry-over from other donors' samples. The chain is built from TRBV4-1 and TRBJ2-7; 9 nucleotides line up with TRBD1. The sequenced sample consisted of memory CD4+ T cells from PBMCs. Subset in this sample: CD45RA-negative fraction. The CDR3 nucleotides are TGCGCCAGCAGCCGGGACAGGGACTACGAGCAGTACTTC. Residues: CASSRDRDYEQYF.